Given below is one TCR beta chain in context. This sample was included in a study of sequential checkpoint blockade in melanoma. As to treatment: randomized to nivolumab then ipilimumab (arm A) or the reverse (arm B). No patient had prior DNA-damaging chemotherapy. Only in-frame clones appear in the TCRdb table, and some are missing; sequencing was by immunoSEQ multiplex PCR. The sample lists about 18,000 clones, 73% occurring once. Sample: tumor tissue (inferred from file names), taken from a patient given nivolumab and ipilimumab in sequence. The sequence was obtained from a human donor with melanoma.

The CDR3 protein is CASSTQTWQPQHF. The CDR3 coding sequence is TGTGCCAGTAGTACTCAGACTTGGCAGCCCCAGCATTTT. This chain joins TRBV19 and TRBJ1-5, with D uncertain. Germline V gene sequence: CDR1 LNHDA, CDR2 SQIVND (reference sequence). The CDR3 sequence is 13 residues long. With 4 bases removed from V and 7 bases from J, the gap between germline ends came to 11 bases.